Presented here are 21 T cell receptor beta chains from one specimen sequenced in a study of T cells after yellow fever vaccination. TCRdb passed the 5' RACE reads through MiXCR, listing each CDR3 protein once. This sample carries approximately 170,000 distinct CDR3 sequences, 11% of them seen once, and the ten largest clones take 35% to 45%. The starting material was CD8+ T cells sorted from PBMCs, obtained 15 days after the yellow fever booster vaccination. Receptors originate from a young man who received the YFV17D yellow fever vaccine.

Ten or more counts support this clonotype. This chain connects TRBV4-2 to TRBJ1-1; D gene ambiguous. Germline-derived CDR1 and CDR2 are LGHNA and YNFKEQ. The CDR3 totals 16 residues. The germline V and J ends were trimmed by 0 bases and 1 base, with 12 bases remaining between them. CDR3 bases: TGTGCCAGCAGCCAAGATTCCGGAGGGCCGAACACTGAAGCTTTCTTT. Residues: CASSQDSGGPNTEAFF.

A few counts support this clonotype. The V call is TRBV4-1, the J call TRBJ2-7; maybe TRBD1 (5 bases). This CDR3 spans 13 amino acids. Germline assignment: CDR1 MGHRA and CDR2 YSYEKL. Trimming removed 4 bases at V and 5 bases at J, with 12 bases between. DNA for the CDR3: TGCGCCAGCAGCCTAGGACAAGCAGACGAGCAGTACTTC. It is translated as CASSLGQADEQYF.

CDR3 in DNA: TGCAGTGCTACCCCCGGGACAGGCTACGAGCAGTACTTC. It yields the protein CSATPGTGYEQYF. J is TRBJ2-7 and V is TRBV20-1; 8 nucleotides line up with TRBD1. CDR1 is DFQATT and CDR2 is SNEGSKA in the germline V gene (reference sequence). The V gene end was trimmed by 4 bases and the J gene end by 3 bases; junction bases not matched to a gene: 5. This CDR3 region has 13 residues.

The chain has TRBV4-1 and TRBJ2-3; TRBD2 matches 8 bases. This CDR3 contains 18 residues. Germline loops: CDR1 MGHRA, CDR2 YSYEKL. Germline trimming cut 0 bases from V and 2 bases from J; bases unmatched to any gene: 10. CDR3 DNA: TGCGCCAGCAGCCAAGATCACGGGAGGGCAGGGAACACAGATACGCAGTATTTT. Its protein is CASSQDHGRAGNTDTQYF.

At least ten counts were recorded for this clonotype. This chain connects TRBV6-2 or TRBV6-3 to TRBJ1-1; no reliable D call. The CDR3 is 13 amino acids. The germline CDR1 and CDR2 sequences are MNHEY and SVGEGT. The V and J ends lost 5 bases and 1 base respectively, with 8 bases between them. Written as DNA, the CDR3 is TGTGCCAGCAGTCTACATGAGAACACTGAAGCTTTCTTT. Its protein product is CASSLHENTEAFF.

V usage is TRBV7-3 and J usage is TRBJ2-3, with 8 bases lining up with TRBD2. Unmatched junction bases numbered 3, after V lost 3 bases and J lost 4 bases. CDR3 length: 14 residues. The germline V gene has CDR1 SGHTA and CDR2 FQGTGA. CDR3 sequence (DNA): TGTGCCAGCAGCTTTGAGACTAGCGCAGATACGCAGTATTTT. The encoded protein is CASSFETSADTQYF.

The rearrangement joins TRBV6-5 to TRBJ1-2; maybe TRBD1 (5 bases). Trimming removed 0 bases at V and 8 bases at J, with 13 bases between. Germline loops: CDR1 MNHEY, CDR2 SVGAGI. There are 14 residues in the CDR3. The CDR3 coding sequence is TGTGCCAGCAGTTACTCGGGGCTGTCGGGAGGCTACACCTTC. This gives the protein CASSYSGLSGGYTF.

This clonotype was observed a few times. The rearrangement uses TRBV7-9 and TRBJ2-2, with 7 positions matching TRBD1. Germline trimming cut 4 bases from V and 2 bases from J; bases unmatched to any gene: 13. This CDR3 has 18 amino acids. Germline assignment: CDR1 SEHNR and CDR2 FQNEAQ (reference sequence). CDR3 amino acids: CASSSSIKTGTNTGELFF. Written as DNA, the CDR3 is TGTGCCAGCAGCTCCAGTATCAAGACAGGGACCAACACCGGGGAGCTGTTTTTT.

This clonotype was seen a few times. This rearrangement joins TRBV5-1 to TRBJ1-4; a weak D match, TRBD1 (5 bases). The CDR3 is 12 amino acids. V lost 4 bases and J lost 7, with 8 bases in between. Germline CDR1 SGHRS, CDR2 YFSETQ. CDR3 loop: CASSGDLEKLFF. The CDR3 region has the DNA TGCGCCAGCAGCGGGGACCTTGAAAAACTGTTTTTT.

This clonotype was detected a few times. The CDR3 region has the DNA TGTGCCAGCACCTTCCCAGGGTCAGGGAACATTCAGTACTTC. Encoded protein: CASTFPGSGNIQYF. The chain links TRBV28 to TRBJ2-4; D possibly corresponds to TRBD1 (5 bases). Germline CDR1 reads MDHEN; CDR2 reads SYDVKM. V was trimmed by 7 bases and J by 7 bases, leaving 17 bases between them. The CDR3 has 14 residues.

CDR3: CATRGGYDTQYF. The CDR3 coding sequence is TGTGCCACCAGAGGCGGGTACGATACGCAGTATTTT. V usage is TRBV15 and J usage is TRBJ2-3; D is possibly TRBD2 (5 bases). The V and J ends lost 6 bases and 6 bases respectively, with 10 bases between them. Per the germline V gene, CDR1 is LNHNV and CDR2 is YYDKDF (reference sequence). The CDR3 sequence is 12 residues long.

Of note for this clonotype: The conserved phenylalanine or tryptophan normally closing the CDR3 is absent here, so this likely arose from a read error. It is unclear where the CDR3 begins or ends on the DNA, so no DNA is shown, and the CDR3 is as TCRdb lists it. The chain has TRBV7-3 and TRBJ1-4; no DNA check was done on the table's D call, TRBD1. The CDR3 has 9 residues if both end residues are counted. Germline V lookup: CDR1 SGHTA, CDR2 FQGTGA. The CDR3 is CASSFSTPG.

The rearrangement links TRBV7-9 to TRBJ1-4, with TRBD1 matching 8 bases. This CDR3 is built from 14 residues. Germline V gene data show CDR1 as SEHNR and CDR2 as FQNEAQ (reference sequence). The V segment lost 5 bases and the J segment 6 bases; nucleotides outside the gene matches: 5. CDR3 nucleotide sequence: TGTGCCAGCAGCCGGACAGGGAAACATGAAAAACTGTTTTTT. This gives the protein CASSRTGKHEKLFF.

The chain carries TRBV15 and TRBJ1-1, with D unresolved. This CDR3 contains 12 residues. The germline V and J ends were trimmed by 9 bases and 6 bases, with 14 bases remaining between them. Germline CDR1 and CDR2: LNHNV and YYDKDF (reference sequence). CDR3: CATTGGNAEAFF. The CDR3 bases are TGTGCCACTACGGGTGGAAACGCTGAAGCTTTCTTT.

This clonotype was detected only a few times. This chain joins TRBV29-1 and TRBJ2-6; 11 nucleotides match TRBD1. After removal of 7 bases from V and 2 bases from J, the junction contained 7 bases not matched to a gene. The V gene's germline CDR1 is SQVTM and CDR2 ANQGSEA. The CDR3 has 16 amino acids. The DNA for the CDR3 is TGCAGCGCTTCAGGACAGGGGGCGCCTGGGGCCAACGTCCTGACTTTC. Its translation: CSASGQGAPGANVLTF.

This clonotype came up a few times. This rearrangement joins TRBV21-1 to TRBJ1-1. TRBV21-1 is assigned pseudogene status. The CDR3 runs 10 residues. CDR3 in amino acids: CASSGPRALF. CDR3 bases: TGTGCCAGCAGCGGCCCACGGGCCCTCTTT.

This clonotype has only a few counts. The V and J genes are TRBV7-8 and TRBJ1-2, with 7 nucleotides matching TRBD1. CDR3 size: 14 residues. Germline assignment: CDR1 SGHVS and CDR2 FQNEAQ. The V and J ends lost 1 base and 8 bases, in that order; junction bases with no gene match: 7. This chain's CDR3 is CASSLGQGPWGYTF. The DNA for the CDR3 is TGTGCCAGCAGCTTAGGACAGGGACCGTGGGGCTACACCTTC.

This clonotype was seen many times. The chain couples TRBV28 to TRBJ2-5; TRBD2 matches at 9 bases. This CDR3 is 14 amino acids long. In germline, CDR1 is MDHEN, CDR2 SYDVKM. V lost 5 bases to trimming and J lost 5 bases; unmatched junction nucleotides: 6. The DNA of the CDR3 is TGTGCCAGCAGTGACGCGGGAGGGTGGGAGACCCAGTACTTC. The encoded protein is CASSDAGGWETQYF.

The chain employs TRBV7-8 and TRBJ2-7, with a tentative D call TRBD2 (7 bases). Trimming took 5 bases from V and 6 from J, leaving 20 bases between them. This CDR3 spans 15 amino acids. Per germline, CDR1 SGHVS and CDR2 FQNEAQ. DNA for the CDR3: TGTGCCAGCAGCCCGAAGGGGGGGTCGACGCGCGAGCAGTACGTC. Residues: CASSPKGGSTREQYV.

The chain couples TRBV4-1 to TRBJ1-5, with D tentatively TRBD1 (6 bases). This CDR3 has 18 residues. Germline CDR1 and CDR2: MGHRA and YSYEKL. V lost 0 bases to trimming and J lost 0 bases, with 15 bases between them. Here the CDR3 DNA reads TGCGCCAGCAGCCAAGACGCCTCAGGGGCCCTTAGCAATCAGCCCCAGCATTTT. This encodes CASSQDASGALSNQPQHF.

This clonotype occurred a few times. The chain couples TRBV27 to TRBJ2-5; 8 bases agree with TRBD1. Trimming took 5 bases from V and 5 from J; bases not matched to a gene: 7. The germline gives CDR1 MNHEY, CDR2 SMNVEV (reference sequence). The CDR3 is 14 amino acids. The CDR3 region has the DNA TGTGCCAGCAGTAGCCAGGGGGCTAGGGAGACCCAGTACTTC. Translation: CASSSQGARETQYF.